The rows below give T cell receptor beta chains drawn from one sample of a study of cytomegalovirus exposure and HLA in healthy donors. The method was immunoSEQ multiplex PCR; TCRdb's version includes in-frame clones alone and lacks a portion of them. The sample shows approximately 76,000 clones, 79% of them seen only once. The sample consisted of PBMCs. The receptors were gathered from a young man in good health and CMV-seronegative. Both conserved end residues are part of each CDR3. The D gene is left open where the match is weak. Only some rows state a clone size, as once, few, many or a class for expanded clones.

v_call	d_call	clone_size	j_call	cdr3_nt	cdr3_aa
TRBV28	TRBD2	NA	TRBJ2-1	TGTGCCAGCAGTTGGGGGGGAAGAGGGTACAATGAGCAGTTCTTC	CASSWGGRGYNEQFF
TRBV6-5	NA	NA	TRBJ2-1	TGTGCCAGCAGTCCGTCTATTACCTACAATGAGCAGTTCTTC	CASSPSITYNEQFF
TRBV19	NA	NA	TRBJ1-4	TGTGCCAGTGCTAACCGGGAATTTAATGAAAAACTGTTTTTT	CASANREFNEKLFF
TRBV14	NA	few	TRBJ1-1	TGTGCCAGCAGCCTCCGAGGGGGAGGGGAAGCTTTCTTT	CASSLRGGGEAFF
TRBV25-1	NA	NA	TRBJ1-2	TGTGCCAGCAGTGATCAGGGGCGCGGCTACACCTTC	CASSDQGRGYTF
TRBV5-4	TRBD1	NA	TRBJ1-1	TGTGCCAGCAGCAGCCCAACAGGGGTGAACACTGAAGCTTTCTTT	CASSSPTGVNTEAFF
TRBV30	TRBD1	NA	TRBJ1-1	TGTGCCTGGGGACAGGGTGAAGCTTTCTTT	CAWGQGEAFF
TRBV19	NA	NA	TRBJ1-3	TGTGCCAGTAGTCCCGATAGTCGATCTGGAAACACCATATATTTT	CASSPDSRSGNTIYF
TRBV10-3	NA	NA	TRBJ2-4	TGTGCCATCAGCGATGACAGCGTCAAAAACATTCAGTACTTC	CAISDDSVKNIQYF
TRBV7-9	NA	NA	TRBJ2-6	TGTGCCAGCAGCTTCAGTGAGACTCACTATGGGGCCAACGTCCTGACTTTC	CASSFSETHYGANVLTF
TRBV15	TRBD1	NA	TRBJ2-2	TGTGCCACCAGCGGAGGACAGGGGGTTACCGGGGAGCTGTTTTTT	CATSGGQGVTGELFF
TRBV6-1	NA	NA	TRBJ1-2	TGTGCCAGCACCCAAAGGGGGGGCGCATTCTATGGCTACACCTTC	CASTQRGGAFYGYTF
TRBV7-6	NA	NA	TRBJ2-2	TGTGCCAGCAGCCCCCCGGGGACTCCAAACACCGGGGAGCTGTTTTTT	CASSPPGTPNTGELFF
TRBV7-9	NA	NA	TRBJ2-2	TGTGCCAGCAGCTACGGACAGTCCACCGGGGAGCTGTTTTTT	CASSYGQSTGELFF
TRBV30	NA	NA	TRBJ2-5	TGTGCCTGGAGCTCAGGACAGTGGGGGACCCAGTACTTC	CAWSSGQWGTQYF
TRBV2	NA	NA	TRBJ1-5	TGTGCCAGCAGATACTCGGGGCCCCAGCATTTT	CASRYSGPQHF
TRBV4-3	TRBD1	NA	TRBJ1-5	TGCGCCAGCAGCCAAGGGACAGGAAACGGCCATCAGCCCCAGCATTTT	CASSQGTGNGHQPQHF
TRBV30	NA	NA	TRBJ1-1	TGTGCCTGGAGTGGAGGACACCTGAACACTGAAGCTTTCTTT	CAWSGGHLNTEAFF
TRBV6-1	TRBD1	NA	TRBJ2-3	TGTGCCAGCAGTGTACAGGGGAAGAACACAGATACGCAGTATTTT	CASSVQGKNTDTQYF
TRBV7-2	NA	NA	TRBJ1-1	TGTGCCAGCAGCTTAGTTGAGGGGGTGGACACTGAAGCTTTCTTT	CASSLVEGVDTEAFF
TRBV28	TRBD1	NA	TRBJ2-5	TGTGCCAGTATAGGGGGCCTAGGGACCCAGTACTTC	CASIGGLGTQYF
TRBV9	NA	NA	TRBJ2-1	TGTGCCAGCAGCGTAGTCAACAATGAGCAGTTCTTC	CASSVVNNEQFF
TRBV4-3	NA	few	TRBJ2-7	TGCGCCAGCAGCCAAGAAGGGGGACCCTACGAGCAGTACTTC	CASSQEGGPYEQYF
TRBV7-9	TRBD1	NA	TRBJ1-2	TGTGCCAGTTTGGACAGGGTGGGAGGCTACACCTTC	CASLDRVGGYTF
TRBV19	TRBD1	NA	TRBJ1-5	TGTGCCAGTAGTTCGCAGGGGGCTCAGCCCCAGCATTTT	CASSSQGAQPQHF
TRBV18	NA	NA	TRBJ1-4	TGTGCCAGCTCTAGGACGCGGGGACGTGAAAAACTGTTTTTT	CASSRTRGREKLFF
TRBV5-1	TRBD1	NA	TRBJ2-2	TGCGCCAGCAGCCTAGACAGGGGCACCGGGGAGCTGTTTTTT	CASSLDRGTGELFF
TRBV7-9	NA	once	TRBJ2-2	TGTGCCAGCAGCTTTGACTACCTTACCGGGGAGCTGTTTTTT	CASSFDYLTGELFF
TRBV7-9	NA	NA	TRBJ2-1	TGTGCCAGCATCCTTGCTAGCTCCTACAATGAGCAGTTCTTC	CASILASSYNEQFF
TRBV9	TRBD2	NA	TRBJ2-7	TGTGCCAGCAGCCCGGGACTAGCGGGAGGGCCTTACGAGCAGTACTTC	CASSPGLAGGPYEQYF
TRBV5-1	TRBD2	NA	TRBJ2-1	TGCGCCAGCAGCCCAGGACTAGCGGGAGGGGGTAGCTCCTACAATGAGCAGTTCTTC	CASSPGLAGGGSSYNEQFF
TRBV7-6	NA	NA	TRBJ1-1	TGTGCCAGCAGCTTAGTTCAGGAACATAGCGCTGAAGCTTTCTTT	CASSLVQEHSAEAFF
TRBV27	NA	NA	TRBJ2-2	TGTGCCAGCAGTCCCAACTATAACACCGGGGAGCTGTTTTTT	CASSPNYNTGELFF
TRBV19	NA	NA	TRBJ1-1	TGTGCCAGTACCATCTGGGCACAGGGGAACACTGAAGCTTTCTTT	CASTIWAQGNTEAFF
TRBV7-2	TRBD2	NA	TRBJ2-1	TGTGCCAGCAGCTTAGTGGCGGGGGGGGAGGGGTACAATGAGCAGTTCTTC	CASSLVAGGEGYNEQFF
TRBV28	TRBD2	NA	TRBJ2-7	TGTGCCAGCACCCCAGCGGGAGGTACGGACTCCTACGAGCAGTACTTC	CASTPAGGTDSYEQYF
TRBV10-3	NA	NA	TRBJ2-1	TGTGCCATCAGTAATGTCAGCAATGAGCAGTTCTTC	CAISNVSNEQFF
TRBV18	TRBD1	NA	TRBJ1-3	TGTGCCAGCTCACCATTCTTCGGGACAGGGGGCACAGTAACACCTGGAAACACCATATATTTT	CASSPFFGTGGTVTPGNTIYF
TRBV27	NA	NA	TRBJ2-1	TGTGCCAGCAGTCCCCTGGCGGAGCGCTCCTACAATGAGCAGTTCTTC	CASSPLAERSYNEQFF
TRBV5-5	NA	few	TRBJ1-5	TGTGCCAGCAGCTTGGGGGTAAGAGGCGATCAGCCCCAGCATTTT	CASSLGVRGDQPQHF
TRBV6-1	TRBD2	NA	TRBJ2-7	TGTGCCAGCACTCCGTTGGGGGGGGGCTACGAGCAGTACTTC	CASTPLGGGYEQYF
TRBV10-3	NA	NA	TRBJ2-7	TGTGCCATCAGTGACCAGGTGGCAGCTTACGAGCAGTACTTC	CAISDQVAAYEQYF
TRBV10-1	NA	NA	TRBJ1-1	TGCGCCAGCAGTGTGGCAGGGCTGGGGATGAACACTGAAGCTTTCTTT	CASSVAGLGMNTEAFF
TRBV28	NA	NA	TRBJ1-1	TGTGCCAGCAGTTTAGATCCGGGGGGGCGGACTGAAGCTTTCTTT	CASSLDPGGRTEAFF
TRBV7-6	NA	once	TRBJ2-2	TGTGCCAGCAGCCCCGGAGGGGGCAGCATAAACACCGGGGAGCTGTTTTTT	CASSPGGGSINTGELFF
TRBV7-9	TRBD1	few	TRBJ1-5	TGTGCCAGCAGCTTACAACAGGGGGCGAGCCAGCCCCAGCATTTT	CASSLQQGASQPQHF
TRBV29-1	NA	NA	TRBJ2-5	TGCAGCGTCGAGCTTGTGAAGACCCAGTACTTC	CSVELVKTQYF
TRBV6-5	TRBD1	NA	TRBJ1-1	TGTGCCAGCAGTTACGAGGGACAGATTAGCACTGAAGCTTTCTTT	CASSYEGQISTEAFF
TRBV27	TRBD2	NA	TRBJ2-3	TGTGCCAGCAGTCCTTTTGGGCGGGGGGAGGTCGCAGATACGCAGTATTTT	CASSPFGRGEVADTQYF
TRBV14	NA	NA	TRBJ1-1	TGTGCCAGCAGCCAAGACAGGGCTTCGAGGAAAGCTTTCTTT	CASSQDRASRKAFF
TRBV5-1	NA	NA	TRBJ2-2	TGCGCCACCAAAGCAGGAGGGACAGCGAACACCGGGGAGCTGTTTTTT	CATKAGGTANTGELFF
TRBV6-4	TRBD1	NA	TRBJ1-2	TGTGCCAGCAGTAGTACAGGGGGCCTTGGCTACACCTTC	CASSSTGGLGYTF
TRBV18	NA	NA	TRBJ2-7	TGTGCCAGCTCCCCTCGGGACACCCGGGGTTCGGGTTTGATTTACGAGCAGTACTTC	CASSPRDTRGSGLIYEQYF
TRBV30	NA	NA	TRBJ1-2	TGTGCCTGGAGTTGGGGGCCCGACTATGGCTACACCTTC	CAWSWGPDYGYTF
TRBV5-8	NA	NA	TRBJ2-1	TGTGCCAGCAGCGGACAGCTTTACAATGAGCAGTTCTTC	CASSGQLYNEQFF
TRBV28	TRBD1	NA	TRBJ2-3	TGTGCCAGCAGACCGACTCCCGGGACAGTTCACATTGATACGCAGTATTTT	CASRPTPGTVHIDTQYF
TRBV4-2	NA	NA	TRBJ2-6	TGTGCCAGCAGCCAAGACTACCGGGGTTACGCTGGGGCCAACGTCCTGACTTTC	CASSQDYRGYAGANVLTF